These 13 T cell receptor beta chains share one sample of origin, sequenced in a study of shared clonotypes between healthy human individuals. Clones were read by immunoSEQ multiplex PCR, and TCRdb kept only the in-frame ones, dropping some. The sample lists 600,000 to 750,000 clones; 72% were seen once. The material sequenced was memory CD4+ T cells sorted from blood. The subset is: CD45RA-negative fraction. Every receptor here comes from a woman younger than 45 in good health.

The chain has TRBV5-1 and TRBJ2-3; D is uncertain. The germline CDR1 and CDR2 sequences are SGHRS and YFSETQ. Trimming cost V 1 base and J 2 bases, with 11 bases left between them. The CDR3 extends over 15 amino acids. CDR3 in amino acids: CASSLIGENTDTQYF. DNA for the CDR3: TGCGCCAGCAGCTTGATCGGCGAAAACACAGATACGCAGTATTTT.

This clone showed up just once. The V call is TRBV5-1, the J call TRBJ1-1, with D possibly TRBD1 on 5 matching bases. Germline CDR1 SGHRS, CDR2 YFSETQ. The CDR3 sequence is 15 residues long. V gave up 6 bases and J gave up 3 bases, with 18 bases separating them. As DNA, the CDR3 is TGCGCCAGCAAAAGGGGAGGGCAGGTCGACACTGAAGCTTTCTTT. This encodes CASKRGGQVDTEAFF. Full variable domain (outside the CDR3, taken from reference TRBV5-1 and TRBJ1-1): KAGVTQTPRYLIKTRGQQVTLSCSPISGHRSVSWYQQTPGQGLQFLFEYFSETQRNKGNFPGRFSGRQFSNSRSEMNVSTLELGDSALYLCASKRGGQVDTEAFFGQGTRLTVV.

The table lists this clone with a few counts. This chain connects TRBV5-5 to TRBJ1-4; D might be TRBD1 (5 bases). V dropped 5 bases and J dropped 5 bases, with 7 bases sitting between them. Germline V gene lookup returns CDR1 SGHKS and CDR2 YYEKEE (reference sequence). CDR3 size: 12 residues. The CDR3 DNA follows: TGTGCCAGCAGTCGACAGAATGAAAAACTGTTTTTT. As protein: CASSRQNEKLFF.

This clone was observed a few times. This chain connects TRBV7-3 to TRBJ2-1; tentative D call: TRBD2 (6 bases). Germline CDR1 reads SGHTA; CDR2 reads FQGTGA. CDR3 size: 14 residues. Trimming stripped 2 bases from V and 4 bases from J, with 9 bases between. Here the CDR3 DNA reads TGTGCCAGCAGCTTAGGCGGGATATACAATGAGCAGTTCTTC. Translated: CASSLGGIYNEQFF. Full variable domain (rest looked up from reference TRBV7-3 and TRBJ2-1): GAGVSQTPSNKVTEKGKYVELRCDPISGHTALYWYRQSLGQGPEFLIYFQGTGAADDSGLPNDRFFAVRPEGSVSTLKIQRTERGDSAVYLCASSLGGIYNEQFFGPGTRLTVL.

The rearrangement links TRBV5-1 to TRBJ1-1; D is undetermined. The CDR3 is 16 residues long. The germline gives CDR1 SGHRS, CDR2 YFSETQ. Trimming cost V 4 bases and J 0 bases, with 16 bases left between them. CDR3 residues: CASSRSTGSLNTEAFF. CDR3 coding DNA: TGCGCCAGCAGCAGATCAACCGGGTCCCTGAACACTGAAGCTTTCTTT.

In its sample, this clone was seen many times. The chain has TRBV6-6 and TRBJ2-7; 10 nucleotides match TRBD2. The CDR3 sequence is 15 residues long. CDR1 and CDR2 (germline): MNHNY, SVGAGI (reference sequence). The V and J ends lost 8 bases and 5 bases, in that order; junction bases with no gene match: 12. The CDR3 is CASCTSGRAGDEQYF. The CDR3 DNA is TGTGCCAGCTGTACGAGCGGGAGGGCGGGTGACGAGCAGTACTTC.

This chain uses TRBV4-1 with TRBJ2-1; the D gene could be TRBD1 or TRBD2 (5 bases each). V lost 2 bases and J lost 7, with 21 bases in between. The CDR3 is 17 amino acids. Germline V gene data show CDR1 as MGHRA and CDR2 as YSYEKL. CDR3 residues: CASSQYVGADWGNEQFF. The CDR3 DNA reads as TGCGCCAGCAGCCAATACGTCGGAGCAGATTGGGGGAATGAGCAGTTCTTC.

The genes are TRBV27 and TRBJ2-3; D may be TRBD1 (6 bases). The germline CDR1 and CDR2 sequences are MNHEY and SMNVEV (reference sequence). Trimming left V 8 bases short and J 3 bases short, with 12 bases between. The length of the CDR3 is 13 residues. CDR3 coding DNA: TGTGCCAGCGCGAAAGGGACAACAGATACGCAGTATTTT. Translation: CASAKGTTDTQYF.

The rearrangement uses TRBV6-1 and TRBJ2-5; 15 nucleotides agree with TRBD2. The tail of the sequence fits TRBJ2-7 better, so the J call may be wrong. The CDR3 has 16 amino acids. Germline V lookup: CDR1 MNHNS, CDR2 SASEGT. Written as DNA, the CDR3 is TGTGCCAGCAGTGGACCCGGGACTAGCGGGAGGTACGAGCAGTACTTC. It codes for CASSGPGTSGRYEQYF.

This rearrangement joins TRBV7-2 to TRBJ1-2; D perhaps matches TRBD1 (6 bases). This CDR3 spans 16 amino acids. Per germline, CDR1 SGHTA and CDR2 FQGNSA. With 5 bases removed from V and 8 bases from J, the gap between germline ends came to 24 bases. The CDR3 region is CASSLSIEQGSGGYTF. In nucleotides, the CDR3 is TGTGCCAGCAGCCTCTCGATTGAACAGGGATCAGGAGGCTACACCTTC.

This clone turned up a few times. This chain links TRBV28 with TRBJ2-7; 10 bases fit TRBD1. CDR1 is MDHEN and CDR2 is SYDVKM in the germline V gene. This CDR3 is built from 15 residues. The ends lost 10 bases at V and 7 bases at J; junction bases unmatched: 16. CDR3 in DNA: TGTGCCACCAAGGGCCGGGACAGGGGACGGGGGGAGCAGTACTTC. Protein: CATKGRDRGRGEQYF.

This clone was counted a few times. In the same sample, other DNA sequences code for this CDR3. This chain joins TRBV5-1 and TRBJ2-7; 7 positions match TRBD2. The CDR3 covers 14 residues. Germline assignment: CDR1 SGHRS and CDR2 YFSETQ. V dropped 0 bases and J dropped 0; count of bases not matched to a gene: 0. The chain's CDR3 is CASSLAGGSYEQYF. For the CDR3, the DNA is TGCGCCAGCAGCTTGGCGGGGGGCTCCTACGAGCAGTACTTC.

There are a few counts of this clone. This rearrangement joins TRBV6-1 to TRBJ2-7, with D tentatively TRBD2 (5 bases). This CDR3 contains 15 residues. V lost 2 bases and J 5 bases, leaving 16 bases between the germline ends. Germline CDR1 is MNHNS and CDR2 is SASEGT. The CDR3 DNA is TGTGCCAGCAGTGAAAACCCCGGGAATCCCCACGAGCAGTACTTC. Translating it yields CASSENPGNPHEQYF.